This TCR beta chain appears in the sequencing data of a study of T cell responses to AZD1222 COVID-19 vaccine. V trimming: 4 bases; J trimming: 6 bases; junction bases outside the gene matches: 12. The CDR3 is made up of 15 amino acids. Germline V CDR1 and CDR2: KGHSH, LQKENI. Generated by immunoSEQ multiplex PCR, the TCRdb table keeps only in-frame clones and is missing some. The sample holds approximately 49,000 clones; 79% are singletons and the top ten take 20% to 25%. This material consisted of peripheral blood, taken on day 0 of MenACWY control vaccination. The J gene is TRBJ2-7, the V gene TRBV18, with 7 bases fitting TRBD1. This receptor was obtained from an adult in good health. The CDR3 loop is CASSQNIIGGVEQYF. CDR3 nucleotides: TGTGCCAGCTCACAAAATATAATAGGGGGCGTCGAGCAGTACTTC.